This is a list of T cell receptor beta chains from one sample in a study of shared clonotypes between healthy human individuals. Measured with immunoSEQ multiplex PCR; TCRdb has only the in-frame clones, and not every one. The profile shows some 2,000,000 clones, roughly 94% of them singletons. Input material: naive CD4+ T cells sorted from blood. These TCRs come from a man between 18 and 35 years old in good health. Both conserved end residues are part of each CDR3. Fields, in order: CDR3 length, V gene, J gene, clone size, D gene, CDR3 protein, CDR3 DNA. The D gene is left open where the match is weak. Rows give clone size only sometimes, using once, few, many, or a class for an expanded clone.

len: 16
v_gene: TRBV7-2
j_gene: TRBJ1-1
abundance: .
d_gene: .
CDR3aa: CASSLFGQGTNTEAFF
CDR3nt: TGTGCCAGCAGCTTATTTGGCCAGGGGACAAACACTGAAGCTTTCTTT

len: 17
v_gene: TRBV7-2
j_gene: TRBJ1-2
abundance: .
d_gene: TRBD1
CDR3aa: CASSLPGQTVSRDGYTF
CDR3nt: TGTGCCAGCAGCCTGCCGGGACAGACTGTCTCTCGGGATGGCTACACCTTC

len: 13
v_gene: TRBV9
j_gene: TRBJ2-3
abundance: .
d_gene: .
CDR3aa: CASNGTGRDTQYF
CDR3nt: TGTGCCAGCAACGGGACTGGCCGGGATACGCAGTATTTT

len: 15
v_gene: TRBV19
j_gene: TRBJ2-1
abundance: .
d_gene: .
CDR3aa: CASSPTAQPYNEQFF
CDR3nt: TGTGCCAGTAGTCCGACGGCGCAGCCCTACAATGAGCAGTTCTTC

len: 15
v_gene: TRBV18
j_gene: TRBJ1-4
abundance: .
d_gene: .
CDR3aa: CASSPSGVTNEKLFF
CDR3nt: TGTGCCAGCTCACCCTCCGGGGTAACTAATGAAAAACTGTTTTTT

len: 13
v_gene: TRBV5-4
j_gene: TRBJ1-2
abundance: .
d_gene: .
CDR3aa: CASRDPYDYGYTF
CDR3nt: TGTGCCAGCCGGGACCCCTATGACTATGGCTACACCTTC

len: 16
v_gene: TRBV10-3
j_gene: TRBJ2-7
abundance: .
d_gene: .
CDR3aa: CAISESPGVSSYEQYF
CDR3nt: TGTGCCATCAGTGAGTCTCCAGGGGTGAGCTCCTACGAGCAGTACTTC

len: 14
v_gene: TRBV7-9
j_gene: TRBJ2-7
abundance: .
d_gene: .
CDR3aa: CASSLDSPPYEQYF
CDR3nt: TGTGCCAGCAGCTTAGACTCTCCCCCCTACGAGCAGTACTTC

len: 12
v_gene: TRBV28
j_gene: TRBJ2-7
abundance: .
d_gene: .
CDR3aa: CASSRQSYEQYF
CDR3nt: TGTGCCAGCAGTCGACAGTCCTACGAGCAGTACTTC

len: 12
v_gene: TRBV9
j_gene: TRBJ2-2
abundance: .
d_gene: .
CDR3aa: CASTSEAGELFF
CDR3nt: TGTGCCAGCACCTCCGAGGCCGGGGAGCTGTTTTTT

len: 14
v_gene: TRBV18
j_gene: TRBJ2-7
abundance: once
d_gene: .
CDR3aa: CASSPREGSYEQYF
CDR3nt: TGTGCCAGCTCACCACGCGAGGGGTCCTACGAGCAGTACTTC

len: 15
v_gene: TRBV5-1
j_gene: TRBJ2-5
abundance: .
d_gene: TRBD2
CDR3aa: CASSLTSGSGETQYF
CDR3nt: TGCGCCAGCAGCCTGACTAGCGGGAGCGGAGAGACCCAGTACTTC

len: 15
v_gene: TRBV28
j_gene: TRBJ2-5
abundance: once
d_gene: .
CDR3aa: CASSLKELAGQTQYF
CDR3nt: TGTGCCAGCAGTTTAAAGGAGCTAGCCGGGCAGACCCAGTACTTC

len: 13
v_gene: TRBV6-5
j_gene: TRBJ1-2
abundance: .
d_gene: .
CDR3aa: CASSTGGPDGYTF
CDR3nt: TGTGCCAGCAGTACAGGAGGCCCCGATGGCTACACCTTC

len: 15
v_gene: TRBV30
j_gene: TRBJ1-4
abundance: .
d_gene: .
CDR3aa: CAWTGQPTTNEKLFF
CDR3nt: TGTGCCTGGACCGGACAGCCAACAACTAATGAAAAACTGTTTTTT

len: 11
v_gene: TRBV6-1
j_gene: TRBJ2-7
abundance: .
d_gene: .
CDR3aa: CASRGDYEQYF
CDR3nt: TGTGCCAGCAGAGGGGACTACGAGCAGTACTTC

len: 13
v_gene: TRBV7-2
j_gene: TRBJ2-7
abundance: few
d_gene: TRBD1
CDR3aa: CASSLGTGYEQYF
CDR3nt: TGTGCCAGCAGCTTAGGGACAGGGTACGAGCAGTACTTC

len: 14
v_gene: TRBV9
j_gene: TRBJ1-2
abundance: .
d_gene: .
CDR3aa: CASSPGVLLYGYTF
CDR3nt: TGTGCCAGCAGCCCGGGGGTCCTACTCTATGGCTACACCTTC

len: 13
v_gene: TRBV9
j_gene: TRBJ2-7
abundance: .
d_gene: .
CDR3aa: CASSRDMGYEQYF
CDR3nt: TGTGCCAGCAGCCGGGACATGGGTTACGAGCAGTACTTC

len: 12
v_gene: TRBV30
j_gene: TRBJ2-3
abundance: .
d_gene: .
CDR3aa: CAWSPTSDTQYF
CDR3nt: TGTGCCTGGAGTCCGACGTCTGATACGCAGTATTTT

len: 16
v_gene: TRBV5-4
j_gene: TRBJ2-7
abundance: .
d_gene: TRBD2
CDR3aa: CASSGTSGGISYEQYF
CDR3nt: TGTGCCAGCAGCGGGACTAGCGGGGGGATCTCCTACGAGCAGTACTTC

len: 11
v_gene: TRBV14
j_gene: TRBJ1-1
abundance: once
d_gene: .
CDR3aa: CASSQGPETFF
CDR3nt: TGTGCCAGCAGCCAGGGCCCGGAAACTTTCTTT

len: 11
v_gene: TRBV10-3
j_gene: TRBJ1-1
abundance: few
d_gene: .
CDR3aa: CAISGNTEAFF
CDR3nt: TGTGCCATCAGTGGGAACACTGAAGCTTTCTTT

len: 16
v_gene: TRBV5-1
j_gene: TRBJ1-3
abundance: .
d_gene: .
CDR3aa: CASSLAGVSSGNTIYF
CDR3nt: TGCGCCAGCAGCTTGGCAGGGGTGAGCTCTGGAAACACCATATATTTT